This entry is about one TCR beta chain. Its antigen is unknown. The input lacks base qualities; no much larger clone sits a single base away. Peripheral blood CD8+ and CD4+ T cells from healthy donors, Susac syndrome patients and multiple sclerosis patients were profiled by high-throughput TCR beta sequencing. Healthy donors were included as age- and sex-matched controls. Bulk CD8+ and CD4+ T cells were purified by magnetic negative isolation, while CD8+ TEMRA cells were enriched using FACS. Blood was drawn into EDTA tubes, processed within 24 hours, and PBMCs were isolated by density gradient centrifugation. PBMCs destined for TCR sequencing were cryopreserved in liquid nitrogen and later thawed in a 37 °C water bath. The sorted or isolated CD4+, CD8+ and CD8+ TEMRA cells had a purity of 90% or higher. RNA was extracted with the RNeasy kit and 0.5 to 1 ug was reverse transcribed using random hexamers. TCR beta CDR3 regions were amplified with the immunoSEQ multiplex PCR assay covering 54 Vbeta and 13 Jbeta segments. Bias from PCR amplification was corrected by using a synthetic template baseline for primer optimization and for computational correction. On the study's bioinformatics: Reads were assigned to V, D and J genes according to IMGT and analyzed in immunoSEQ Analyzer, with only productive sequences retained. Clonality was calculated as one minus the Shannon entropy normalized by log2 of the number of productive unique sequences. Public and private clones were assessed among the 100 most prevalent clones of each patient and control. Susac-specific clones were defined as absent from healthy and MS cohorts, 800 to 1,200 published viral clones and other ImmuneACCESS disease sequences. The raw public data were reprocessed by TCRdb itself: fastp quality trimming at Q25, MiXCR clonotype calling, in-frame beta chains only. For every CDR3 protein sequence, its rows merge into one entry that carries the most common genes and DNA. TCRdb's processing, not the study's, gives the V and J calls here. Recorded for this sample are about 120,000 distinct CDR3 sequences; 80% to 95% of them occurred a single time. Of the sample, around 0.12% falls within the top ten clones.

From the cysteine up to the phenylalanine, the CDR3 has a length of 15 residues. The retained sequence is limited to the CDR3, 45 bases, with the frame set at the first base. V is reduced by 0 bases and J by 5 bases, leaving a spacing of 13 bases between them. From the germline V gene, CDR1 is MNHEY and CDR2 is SVGEGT. The data are from a study of CD8 T cells in Susac syndrome (dated 2019 in TCRdb). Concerning the study at large: The study used repertoire sequencing to test whether antigen drove CD8+ T cell activation and differentiation in Susac syndrome. Clonality of the CD8+ T cell repertoire was compared between about a dozen healthy donors, about 14 Susac syndrome patients and 15 multiple sclerosis patients. General conclusions and limits of the study: The number of individuals in the TCR sequencing and HLA analysis was recognized as being relatively small.

Sequenced: CD8+ T cells from PBMCs. This sequence originates from a human donor in good health. The chain uses TRBV6-2 or TRBV6-3 and TRBJ1-1; no D gene can be assigned with confidence. The encoded CDR3 is CASSYSVRRGTEAFF. The DNA reads as follows: TGTGCCAGCAGTTACTCCGTCCGCCGGGGAACTGAAGCTTTCTTT.